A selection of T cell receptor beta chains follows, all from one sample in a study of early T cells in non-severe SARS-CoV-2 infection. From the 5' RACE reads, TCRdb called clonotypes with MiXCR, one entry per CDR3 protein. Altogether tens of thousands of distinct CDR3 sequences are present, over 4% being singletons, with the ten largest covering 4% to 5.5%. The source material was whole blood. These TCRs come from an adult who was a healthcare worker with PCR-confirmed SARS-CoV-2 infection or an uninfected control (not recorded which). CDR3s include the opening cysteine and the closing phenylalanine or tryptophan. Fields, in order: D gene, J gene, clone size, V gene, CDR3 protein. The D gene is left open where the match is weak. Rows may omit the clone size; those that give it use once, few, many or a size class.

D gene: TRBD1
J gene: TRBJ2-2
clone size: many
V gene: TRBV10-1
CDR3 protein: CASSPGTVAGELFF

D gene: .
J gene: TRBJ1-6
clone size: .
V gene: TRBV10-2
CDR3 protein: CASSEQGGNNSPLHF

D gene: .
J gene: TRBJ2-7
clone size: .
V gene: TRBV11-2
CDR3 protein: CASSLNSLAGDEQYF

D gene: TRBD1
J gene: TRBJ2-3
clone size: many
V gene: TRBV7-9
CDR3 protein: CASSLAGLGGGTDTQYF

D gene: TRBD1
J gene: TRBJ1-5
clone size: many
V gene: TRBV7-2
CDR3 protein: CASSLDRGYQPQHF

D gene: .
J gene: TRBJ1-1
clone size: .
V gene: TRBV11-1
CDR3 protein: CASSLDGGPATEAFF

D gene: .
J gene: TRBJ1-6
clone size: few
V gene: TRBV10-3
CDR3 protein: CAIGPLGEGSPLHF

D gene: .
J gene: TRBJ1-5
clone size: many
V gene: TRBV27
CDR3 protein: CASPRTADSNQPQHF

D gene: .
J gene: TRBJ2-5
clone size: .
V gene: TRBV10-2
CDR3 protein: CASKTTRAQWTQYF

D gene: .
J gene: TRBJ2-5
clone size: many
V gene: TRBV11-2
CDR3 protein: CASSSLDRFRGQETQYF

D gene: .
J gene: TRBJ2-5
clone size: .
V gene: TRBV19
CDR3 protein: CASSIWTDQETQYF

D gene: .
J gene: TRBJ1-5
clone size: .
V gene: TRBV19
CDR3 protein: CASSMVNQPQHF

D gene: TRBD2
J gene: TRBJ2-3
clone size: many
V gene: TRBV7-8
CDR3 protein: CASSLPLAGTFIDTQYF

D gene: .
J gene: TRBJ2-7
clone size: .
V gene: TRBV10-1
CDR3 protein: CASSEMQGSSYEQYF

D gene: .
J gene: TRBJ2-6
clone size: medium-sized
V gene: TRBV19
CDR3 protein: CASVSRSGANVLTF

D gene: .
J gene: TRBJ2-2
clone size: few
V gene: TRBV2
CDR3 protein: CASSGRRDGELFF

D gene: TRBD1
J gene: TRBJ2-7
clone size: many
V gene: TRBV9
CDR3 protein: CASSVGGTDSYEQYF

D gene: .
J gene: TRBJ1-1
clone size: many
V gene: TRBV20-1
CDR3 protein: CSAQDVGNTEAFF

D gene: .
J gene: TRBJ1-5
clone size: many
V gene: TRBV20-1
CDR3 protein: CSARDGGNQPQHF

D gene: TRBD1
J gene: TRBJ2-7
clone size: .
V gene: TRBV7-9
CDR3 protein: CASSFRTGPYEQYF

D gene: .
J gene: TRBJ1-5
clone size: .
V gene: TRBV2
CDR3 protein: CASSEAALGRNQPQHF

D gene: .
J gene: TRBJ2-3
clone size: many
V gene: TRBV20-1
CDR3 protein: CSAGTPDTQYF

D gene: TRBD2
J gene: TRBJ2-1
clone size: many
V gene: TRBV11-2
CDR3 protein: CASSLRLAGESSYNEQFF

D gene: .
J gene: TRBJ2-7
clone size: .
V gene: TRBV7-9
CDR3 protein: CASSLEDPPYEQYF

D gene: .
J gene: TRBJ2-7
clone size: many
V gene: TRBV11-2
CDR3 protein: CASSYRDSSYEQYF

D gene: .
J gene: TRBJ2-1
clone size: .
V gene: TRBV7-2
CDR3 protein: CASSLVGPASSYNEQFF

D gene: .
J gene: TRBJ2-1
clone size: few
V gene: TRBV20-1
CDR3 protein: CSAVVNEQFF

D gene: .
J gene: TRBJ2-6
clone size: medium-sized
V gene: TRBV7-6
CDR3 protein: CASSKGWYGANVLTF

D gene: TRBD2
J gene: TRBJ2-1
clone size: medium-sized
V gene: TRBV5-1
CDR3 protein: CASSLAAGTSGHNEQFF

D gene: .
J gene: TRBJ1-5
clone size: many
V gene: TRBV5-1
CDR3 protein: CASSLDGQSNQPQHF

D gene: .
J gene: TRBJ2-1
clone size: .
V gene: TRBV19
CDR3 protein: CASSIRRSNEQFF

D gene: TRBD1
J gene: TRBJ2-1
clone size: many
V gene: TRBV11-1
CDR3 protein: CASSSPGQGVRVYEQFF

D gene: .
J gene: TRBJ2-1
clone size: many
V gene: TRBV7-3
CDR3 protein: CASSSAPGTYNEQFF

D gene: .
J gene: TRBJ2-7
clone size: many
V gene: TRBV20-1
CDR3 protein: CSAARNYEQYF

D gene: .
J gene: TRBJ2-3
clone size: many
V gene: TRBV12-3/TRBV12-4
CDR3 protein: CASRTLVIGTDTQYF

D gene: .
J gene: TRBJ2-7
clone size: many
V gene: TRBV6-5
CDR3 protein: CASRAILTHYEQYF

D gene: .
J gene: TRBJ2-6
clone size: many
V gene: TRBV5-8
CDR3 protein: CASSLGPINVLTF

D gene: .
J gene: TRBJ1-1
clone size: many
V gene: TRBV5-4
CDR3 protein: CASSLRGSWGVNTEAFF

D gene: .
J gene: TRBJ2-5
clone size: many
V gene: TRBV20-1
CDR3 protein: CSATPGFSSSAETQYF

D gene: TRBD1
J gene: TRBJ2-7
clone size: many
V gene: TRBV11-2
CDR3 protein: CASSFGTGVNEQYF

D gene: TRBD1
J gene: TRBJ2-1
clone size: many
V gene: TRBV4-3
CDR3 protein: CASSQEPHRTGWNEQFF

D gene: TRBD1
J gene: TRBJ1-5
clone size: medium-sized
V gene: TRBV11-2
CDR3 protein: CASSWGQYNQPQHF

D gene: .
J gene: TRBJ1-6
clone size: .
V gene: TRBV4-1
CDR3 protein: CASSQGRDPGNSPLHF

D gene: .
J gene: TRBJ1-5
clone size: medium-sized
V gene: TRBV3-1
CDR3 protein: CASSQDNNQPQHF

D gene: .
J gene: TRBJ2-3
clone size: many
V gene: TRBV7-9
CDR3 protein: CASSLTRSTDTQYF

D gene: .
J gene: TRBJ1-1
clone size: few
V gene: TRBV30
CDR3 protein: CASGITEAFF

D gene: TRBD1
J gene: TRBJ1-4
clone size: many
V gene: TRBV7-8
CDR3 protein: CASRTGFRNEKLFF

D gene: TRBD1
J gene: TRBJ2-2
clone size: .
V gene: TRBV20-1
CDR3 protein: CSARTTGTANTGELFF

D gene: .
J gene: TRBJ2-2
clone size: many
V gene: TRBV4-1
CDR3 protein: CASSQVGLSNTGELFF

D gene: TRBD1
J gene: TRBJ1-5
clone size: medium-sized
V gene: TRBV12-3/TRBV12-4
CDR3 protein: CASSLFTGGNQPQHF

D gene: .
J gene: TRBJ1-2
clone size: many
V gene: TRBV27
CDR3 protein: CASSLTPGQLYGYTF

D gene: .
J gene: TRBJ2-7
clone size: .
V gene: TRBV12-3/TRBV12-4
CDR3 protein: CASSLALGLRVGYEQYF

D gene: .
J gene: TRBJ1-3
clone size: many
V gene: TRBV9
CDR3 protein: CASSPRSRNTIYF

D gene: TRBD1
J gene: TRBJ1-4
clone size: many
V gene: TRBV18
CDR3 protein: CASSPPGQGVNEKLFF

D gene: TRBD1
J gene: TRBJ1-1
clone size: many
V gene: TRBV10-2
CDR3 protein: CASSTGTAYNTEAFF

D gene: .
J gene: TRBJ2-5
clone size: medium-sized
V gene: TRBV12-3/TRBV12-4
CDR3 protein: CASVRGFGETQYF

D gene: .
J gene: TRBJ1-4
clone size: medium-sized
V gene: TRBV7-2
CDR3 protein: CASSLELTNEKLFF